The 14 T cell receptor beta chains reported below all come from one sample, sequenced in a study of cytomegalovirus exposure and HLA in healthy donors. PCR amplification relied on 60 Vbeta primers (plus 13 Jbeta primers). Sequencing was performed with immunoSEQ multiplex PCR; in TCRdb, only in-frame clones are kept and a portion is missing. The sample holds about 160,000 clones; approximately 80% are singletons and the top ten take about 13%. Sequencing was performed on PBMCs. Every receptor here comes from a man in his forties in good health and CMV-seropositive.

The chain combines TRBV19 with TRBJ2-3; 7 bases map to TRBD2. From germline, CDR1 is LNHDA and CDR2 SQIVND (reference sequence). The CDR3 spans 14 residues. V trimming: 3 bases; J trimming: 2 bases; junction bases outside the gene matches: 2. The CDR3 spells CASSMAGVTDTQYF. The CDR3 DNA is TGTGCCAGTAGTATGGCGGGGGTCACAGATACGCAGTATTTT.

This clone was counted a few times. The chain links TRBV4-2 to TRBJ1-4; D is unresolved. V dropped 4 bases and J dropped 5 bases, with 14 bases sitting between them. There are 15 residues in the CDR3. Germline-derived CDR1 and CDR2 are LGHNA and YNFKEQ. The CDR3, as DNA: TGTGCCAGCAGCCCGAATGGGGAGGGAAATGAAAAACTGTTTTTT. Protein: CASSPNGEGNEKLFF.

The gene calls are TRBV7-3 and TRBJ2-2, with D hard to call. The CDR3 runs to 12 residues. V was pared by 1 base and J by 6 bases, with 3 bases between. Germline-derived CDR1 and CDR2 are SGHTA and FQGTGA. This chain's CDR3 is CASSLSAGELFF. DNA of the CDR3: TGTGCCAGCAGCTTAAGCGCCGGGGAGCTGTTTTTT. Supplemented by reference TRBV7-3 and TRBJ2-2, the full variable domain reads GAGVSQTPSNKVTEKGKYVELRCDPISGHTALYWYRQSLGQGPEFLIYFQGTGAADDSGLPNDRFFAVRPEGSVSTLKIQRTERGDSAVYLCASSLSAGELFFGEGSRLTVL.

The chain links TRBV28 to TRBJ1-1; D is possibly TRBD1 (5 bases). The CDR3 consists of 13 residues. Per germline, CDR1 MDHEN and CDR2 SYDVKM. V lost 4 bases, J lost 4 bases, and 10 bases lay in between. The CDR3 DNA sequence: TGTGCCAGCAGTTCACCGACAGTCACTGAAGCTTTCTTT. Residues: CASSSPTVTEAFF.

This chain uses TRBV7-2 with TRBJ2-5; no clear D. V dropped 4 bases and J dropped 6 bases, with 12 bases sitting between them. This CDR3 contains 13 residues. Looked up from germline, CDR1 is SGHTA and CDR2 is FQGNSA. CDR3 DNA sequence: TGTGCCAGCAGCTCCCAATCCCTAAAGACCCAGTACTTC. Residues: CASSSQSLKTQYF. The variable domain in full, with the rest retrieved from reference TRBV7-2 and TRBJ2-5, is GAGVSQSPSNKVTEKGKDVELRCDPISGHTALYWYRQSLGQGLEFLIYFQGNSAPDKSGLPSDRFSAERTGGSVSTLTIQRTQQEDSAVYLCASSSQSLKTQYFGPGTRLLVL.

This clone has more than one count but fewer than ten. This chain links TRBV6-1 with TRBJ1-1; a weak D match, TRBD1 (5 bases). Germline V lookup: CDR1 MNHNS, CDR2 SASEGT. CDR3 length: 15 residues. V was shortened by 6 bases and J by 0 bases, with 14 bases between the two germline ends. CDR3 in DNA: TGTGCCAGCAGCCCAAACGCCAGGGTGAACACTGAAGCTTTCTTT. Its translation is CASSPNARVNTEAFF.

Comment on this clone: Germline is not matched at one junction end, which may reflect a read error. J is TRBJ1-1 and V is TRBV11-2; 8 positions agree with TRBD1. The V gene's germline CDR1 is SGHAT and CDR2 FQNNGV. The CDR3 spans 11 residues. The CDR3 bases are TGTGCCAGCAGCCTCGGGACAGGACTTGGGTTT. This translates into CASSLGTGLGF.

This clone has more than one count but fewer than ten. The chain links TRBV9 to TRBJ2-2; the match to TRBD1 covers 8 bases. Germline CDR1 reads SGDLS; CDR2 reads YYNGEE. V lost 4 bases and J lost 5; bases outside the gene matches: 4. This CDR3 is 14 amino acids long. For the CDR3, the DNA is TGTGCCAGCAGCTTTCGACAGGGGACCGGGGAGCTGTTTTTT. This encodes CASSFRQGTGELFF. The variable domain in full, completed from reference TRBV9 and TRBJ2-2, reads DSGVTQTPKHLITATGQRVTLRCSPRSGDLSVYWYQQSLDQGLQFLIQYYNGEERAKGNILERFSAQQFPDLHSELNLSSLELGDSALYFCASSFRQGTGELFFGEGSRLTVL.

The chain has TRBV11-3 and TRBJ2-7, with D unclear. The germline V and J ends were trimmed by 2 bases and 3 bases, with 8 bases remaining between them. The CDR3 spans 13 residues. Germline CDR1 SGHNT, CDR2 YENEEA. The CDR3 sequence is CASSLFSNYEQYF. The CDR3, as DNA: TGTGCCAGCAGCTTATTTTCCAACTACGAGCAGTACTTC. Complete variable domain (other parts from reference TRBV11-3 and TRBJ2-7): EAGVVQSPRYKIIEKKQPVAFWCNPISGHNTLYWYLQNLGQGPELLIRYENEEAVDDSQLPKDRFSAERLKGVDSTLKIQPAELGDSAVYLCASSLFSNYEQYFGPGTRLTVT.

The V call is TRBV28, the J call TRBJ1-5; D perhaps matches TRBD1 (5 bases). The CDR3 runs 15 residues. The V gene lost 6 bases and the J gene lost 2 bases, with 14 bases spanning the gap. CDR1 and CDR2 from the germline V gene are MDHEN and SYDVKM. The CDR3 protein is CASSSLPRGNQPQHF. In DNA, the CDR3 is TGTGCCAGCAGCTCACTCCCCAGGGGCAATCAGCCCCAGCATTTT.

This clone appeared once. V is TRBV28 and J is TRBJ1-4; no reliable D call. The CDR3 length is 16 residues. The V gene lost 6 bases and the J gene lost 4 bases, with 18 bases spanning the gap. Germline CDR1 is MDHEN and CDR2 is SYDVKM. Here the CDR3 reads CASSPSWAPVNEKLFF. CDR3 nucleotide sequence: TGTGCCAGCAGCCCCTCTTGGGCCCCGGTTAATGAAAAACTGTTTTTT.

Regarding this clone: A read error may account for a junction end that differs from germline. The gene calls are TRBV5-6 and TRBJ2-4, with 10 bases fitting TRBD2. This CDR3 has 13 residues. Germline CDR1 SGHDT, CDR2 YYEEEE. Here the CDR3 DNA reads TGTGCCAGCAGCTTGACTAGCGGGAACAGTCAGTACTTC. Its protein is CASSLTSGNSQYF.

This clone showed up just once. The chain carries TRBV29-1 and TRBJ2-1, with 9 bases matching TRBD2. V shed 6 bases, J shed 4 bases, and the junction held 13 bases outside the gene matches. Germline CDR1 reads SQVTM; CDR2 reads ANQGSEA. The CDR3 contains 16 residues. The CDR3 loop reads CSVIPAGLAGYNEQFF. CDR3 sequence (DNA): TGCAGCGTCATCCCCGCCGGTCTAGCGGGGTACAATGAGCAGTTCTTC.

The chain combines TRBV7-2 with TRBJ2-5; 11 nucleotides align to TRBD2. The CDR3 runs 16 residues. CDR1 and CDR2 (germline): SGHTA, FQGNSA. V lost 5 bases and J lost 2; bases outside the gene matches: 7. In DNA, the CDR3 is TGTGCCAGCAGCCCACGGACTAGCGGGTTACAAGAGACCCAGTACTTC. As protein: CASSPRTSGLQETQYF.